Below, one TCR beta chain is given with its context. Antigen unknown. The source of the sample is a study of T cell clones after liver transplantation. Study-level information: As an antigen-independent comparator, third-party-reactive TCRbeta sequences came from pre-transplant mixed lymphocyte reactions. Tolerance: complete withdrawal held at least one year, liver enzymes staying within twice normal. Broader study findings: In 5 of 8 subjects, circulating graft-donor-reactive CD4 TCRbeta sequences fell significantly after transplant.

The CDR3 has 16 residues. Per germline, CDR1 SGHRS and CDR2 YFSETQ. V shed 0 bases, J shed 8 bases, and the junction held 8 bases outside the gene matches. Libraries were prepared by immunoSEQ multiplex PCR; TCRdb keeps only in-frame clonotypes and omits some of them. The sample has 45,000 to 55,000 clones, about 81% seen once; the top ten hold 7.5% to 10%. The receptor was derived from a human donor who received a liver transplant. The chain employs TRBV5-1 and TRBJ2-2; 9 bases are shared with TRBD2. This specimen consisted of CD4+ T cells from blood, obtained before liver transplant. DNA for the CDR3: TGCGCCAGCAGCTTGGTTGCTAGCGGGAATTCGGGGGAGCTGTTTTTT. It codes for CASSLVASGNSGELFF.